The next 10 T cell receptor beta chains were all read from a single sample in a study of T cells in Graves' hyperthyroidism and ophthalmopathy. Amplified TCR beta CDR3 regions came from RNA transcripts. HTBI primers were used for first-round RT-PCR of the TCR CDR3. In TCRdb, the multiplex PCR reads were re-called with MiXCR into one record per CDR3 protein. The top ten clones hold about a fifth of a sample with a few hundred thousand distinct CDR3 sequences, approximately 13% of them seen once. Sequenced input: blood. These receptors originate from a man aged 25-45 years with Graves' hyperthyroidism that later progressed to Graves' ophthalmopathy.

This clonotype was recorded a few times. The chain couples TRBV6-7 to TRBJ1-4; 7 positions match TRBD1. TRBV6-7 is designated an ORF whose function remains uncertain. Trimming at V came to 7 bases and at J to 0 bases, leaving 11 bases not matched to a gene. The CDR3 covers 17 residues. The CDR3 region is CASTSGQEGATNEKLFF. CDR3 bases: TGTGCCAGCACCAGCGGACAGGAAGGAGCAACTAATGAAAAACTGTTTTTT.

On this clonotype itself: Germline is not matched at one junction end, which may reflect a read error. The chain links TRBV4-1 to TRBJ1-1, with D possibly matching TRBD1 (5 bases). The CDR3 runs to 16 residues. Germline CDR1 reads MGHRA; CDR2 reads YSYEKL. The CDR3 coding sequence is TGCGCCAGCAGCCGACTACCGGGACGGTTGAACACTGAAGCTTTCTTC. It is translated as CASSRLPGRLNTEAFF.

The sample holds many counts of this clonotype. The chain has TRBV7-9 and TRBJ2-2; a weak D match, TRBD2 (5 bases). V was trimmed by 5 bases and J by 6 bases, leaving 13 bases between them. Germline V gene data show CDR1 as SEHNR and CDR2 as FQNEAQ (reference sequence). The CDR3 has 14 amino acids. This CDR3 is CASSPPRAAGELFF. In nucleotides, the CDR3 is TGTGCCAGCAGCCCACCGCGGGCGGCCGGGGAGCTGTTTTTT.

Ten or more counts support this clonotype. The gene calls are TRBV27 and TRBJ2-1; 8 bases align to TRBD1. The CDR3 has 15 residues. The germline V gene encodes CDR1 MNHEY and CDR2 SMNVEV (reference sequence). Losses at the gene ends were 5 bases for V and 7 bases for J; bases not matched to a gene: 10. Here the CDR3 reads CASSGGPGGGNEQFF. The DNA for the CDR3 is TGTGCCAGCAGTGGAGGACCAGGGGGCGGGAATGAGCAGTTCTTC.

The chain has TRBV5-1 and TRBJ1-2; D is possibly TRBD1 (6 bases). Trimming removed 0 bases from V and 6 bases from J, with 15 bases in between. The V gene's germline CDR1 is SGHRS and CDR2 YFSETQ. The CDR3 contains 15 residues. The CDR3 loop reads CASSLEEGGLNGYTF. The CDR3 DNA is TGCGCCAGCAGCTTGGAAGAGGGGGGGCTTAATGGCTACACCTTC.

In this sample, this clonotype turned up many times. The CDR3 nucleotides are TGTGCCAGCAGCTTAATAAGGGCTGCCGCAACGCCCCAGTACTTC. Protein: CASSLIRAAATPQYF. The chain links TRBV11-2 to TRBJ2-5; no clear D gene. The CDR3 has 15 amino acids. V gave up 2 bases and J gave up 9 bases, with 19 bases separating them. Germline loops: CDR1 SGHAT, CDR2 FQNNGV.

This clonotype was counted at least ten times. This chain connects TRBV11-1 to TRBJ1-1; no clear D gene. Germline V gene data show CDR1 as SGHAT and CDR2 as FQDESV (reference sequence). This CDR3 comprises 13 residues. V was clipped by 5 bases and J by 4 bases, with 11 bases between them. CDR3 in amino acids: CASSLQEGTEAFF. The CDR3 DNA sequence: TGTGCCAGCAGCCTGCAGGAGGGCACTGAAGCTTTCTTT.

This clonotype was seen a handful of times. The chain uses TRBV19 and TRBJ2-1; TRBD2 matches 8 bases. This CDR3 comprises 16 residues. Per the germline V gene, CDR1 is LNHDA and CDR2 is SQIVND (reference sequence). V shed 3 bases and J 4 bases; nucleotides not matched to a gene: 8. The CDR3, as DNA: TGTGCCAGTAGTATGTTTGCGGCTAGCGGGTACAATGAGCAGTTCTTC. Its translation is CASSMFAASGYNEQFF.

This clonotype was found many times. The gene calls are TRBV6-1 and TRBJ1-6; D is possibly TRBD1 (5 bases). Germline V gene lookup returns CDR1 MNHNS and CDR2 SASEGT. This CDR3 region has 14 residues. V lost 6 bases and J lost 10, with 16 bases in between. Written as DNA, the CDR3 is TGTGCCAGCAGGAAGAGGGGCCTTGACTCACCCCTCCACTTT. Residues: CASRKRGLDSPLHF.

As regards this clonotype: This CDR3 is missing its conserved last phenylalanine or tryptophan, likely due to a read error. J is TRBJ2-3 and V is TRBV11-2, with 15 bases aligning to TRBD2. This CDR3 has 17 amino acids. In germline, CDR1 is SGHAT, CDR2 FQNNGV. Trimming took 5 bases from V and 3 from J; bases not matched to a gene: 6. CDR3 DNA: TGTGCCAGCAGCAGTAAGGGGACTAGCGGGGGGACAGATACGCAGTATTAT. This gives the protein CASSSKGTSGGTDTQYY.